This record covers a single TCR beta chain. In the original analysis: Amplification with reference gene primers provided the estimates of nucleated cell counts. Sequencing was performed with immunoSEQ multiplex PCR; in TCRdb, only in-frame clones are kept and a portion is missing. V and J calls and clone size follow that table, whereas D and trimming were derived from the DNA. The sample comprises approximately 110,000 clones, roughly 88% of which are singletons, and roughly 8.1% rests with the top ten. This entry belongs to a study of blood T cell repertoires in COVID-19. Across the whole study: Acute and convalescent COVID-19 samples came from the United States, Italy and Spain. T cells, B-cell-depleted T cells, or PBMCs supplied cDNA or gDNA.

CDR1 and CDR2 from the germline V gene are SGHAT and FQNNGV. The CDR3 has 18 residues. V was clipped by 5 bases and J by 0 bases, with 22 bases between them. The chain carries TRBV11-2 and TRBJ1-1; maybe TRBD1 (6 bases). Sequencing input: peripheral blood. This clonotype was obtained from a woman between 70 and 85 years old who had recovered from COVID-19. The CDR3: CASSPRTETYYMNTEAFF. The CDR3 DNA follows: TGTGCCAGCAGCCCCCGGACAGAAACATACTACATGAACACTGAAGCTTTCTTT. Full variable domain (rest looked up from reference TRBV11-2 and TRBJ1-1): EAGVAQSPRYKIIEKRQSVAFWCNPISGHATLYWYQQILGQGPKLLIQFQNNGVVDDSQLPKDRFSAERLKGVDSTLKIQPAKLEDSAVYLCASSPRTETYYMNTEAFFGQGTRLTVV.